This section outlines one T cell receptor (beta chain) sequence together with its context. Clones were sequenced by immunoSEQ multiplex PCR, and TCRdb holds only the in-frame ones, with some missing. The sample includes about 120,000 clones, approximately 93% seen only once; the top ten take roughly 6.2%. The entry originates in a study of T cell changes during pregnancy in multiple sclerosis. Germline V gives CDR1 LGHNA, CDR2 YNFKEQ. This CDR3 comprises 15 residues. Deletions cut 2 bases from V and 0 bases from J, with 10 bases between. The sample here was peripheral blood, taken before pregnancy. The genes are TRBV4-2 and TRBJ2-5; unclear D gene. This TCR derives from a female donor with multiple sclerosis, enrolled in a pregnancy study. The CDR3, as DNA: TGTGCCAGCAGCCAAATCCGGCGGAACCAAGAGACCCAGTACTTC. This encodes CASSQIRRNQETQYF.